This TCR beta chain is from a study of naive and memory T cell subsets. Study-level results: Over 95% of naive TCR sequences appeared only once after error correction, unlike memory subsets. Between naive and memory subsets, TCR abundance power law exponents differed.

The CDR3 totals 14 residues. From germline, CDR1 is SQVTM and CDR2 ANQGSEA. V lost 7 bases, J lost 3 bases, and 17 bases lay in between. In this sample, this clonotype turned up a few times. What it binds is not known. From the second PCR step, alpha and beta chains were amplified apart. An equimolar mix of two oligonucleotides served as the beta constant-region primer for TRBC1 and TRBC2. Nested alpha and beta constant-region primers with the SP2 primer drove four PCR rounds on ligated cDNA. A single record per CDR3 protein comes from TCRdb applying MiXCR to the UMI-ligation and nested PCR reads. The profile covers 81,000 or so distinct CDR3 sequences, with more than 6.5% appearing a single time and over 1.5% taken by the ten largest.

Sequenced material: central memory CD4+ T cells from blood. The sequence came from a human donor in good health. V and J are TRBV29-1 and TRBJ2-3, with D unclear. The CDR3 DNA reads TGCAGCGCTCTCACTCGGGTAGGGACAGATACGCAGTATTTT. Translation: CSALTRVGTDTQYF.